The rows below give T cell receptor beta chains drawn from one sample of a study of blood T cell repertoires in COVID-19. Assay: immunoSEQ multiplex PCR; the TCRdb copy retains only in-frame clones and omits some. The table records 50,000 to 70,000 clones, 80% to 90% of them present only once. The sequenced sample consisted of peripheral blood. These TCRs come from a man in his sixties with acute or convalescent COVID-19. The conserved cysteine and the conserved F or W are not part of the CDR3 here. Not all rows give a size; the values are once, few, many and, for expanded clones, a class.

clone size,J gene,V gene,CDR3 protein
-,TRBJ1-1,TRBV4-2,ASSQDPAFGEAF
-,TRBJ2-1,TRBV7-6,ASSLGIGDEQF
-,TRBJ2-7,TRBV19,ASSIVLAGATVSYEQY
-,TRBJ2-3,TRBV7-9,ASSLGGRADTQY
-,TRBJ1-3,TRBV11-2,ASSYTSYTGNTIY
-,TRBJ2-7,TRBV11-2,ASSSRVLDPYEQY
-,TRBJ2-3,TRBV18,ASSPPHSSVMGTQY
-,TRBJ2-7,TRBV10-2,ASSKDRGPPYEQY
-,TRBJ1-5,TRBV6-5,ASSLQGLGNQPQH
-,TRBJ2-5,TRBV14,ASSQKLSGVETQY
-,TRBJ1-2,TRBV27,ASSLSRDSLLGGYT
-,TRBJ1-1,TRBV5-1,ASSLMEVGTEAF
-,TRBJ2-1,TRBV18,ASSPLRSSYNEQF
-,TRBJ1-2,TRBV3-1/TRBV3-2,ASSQDHGGRGYT
-,TRBJ2-7,TRBV18,ASSPPWGGHYEQY
-,TRBJ2-1,TRBV2,ASSVVEGGRNEQF
-,TRBJ1-1,TRBV19,ASSRRIGVNTEAF
-,TRBJ1-1,TRBV18,ASSPDSFEAF
-,TRBJ2-7,TRBV4-1,ASRLLLAGGPYEQY
-,TRBJ2-4,TRBV6-1,ASREFQGAGAKNIQY
once,TRBJ1-1,TRBV9,ASSRVGMNTEAF
-,TRBJ1-5,TRBV5-1,ASSPGHGTGQPQH
-,TRBJ1-2,TRBV6-5,ASSYGDRAYGYT
-,TRBJ2-1,TRBV30,AWSYRSHEQF
-,TRBJ1-1,TRBV7-6,ASSRGDTLNTEAF
-,TRBJ1-3,TRBV6-2/TRBV6-3,ASSYPKITGNTIY
-,TRBJ2-7,TRBV7-8,ASSLALAGGVISYEQY
-,TRBJ2-7,TRBV19,ASSPGKGGAYEQY
-,TRBJ2-7,TRBV5-1,ASSYLRGYEQY
-,TRBJ2-1,TRBV19,ASTAGLFNEQF
-,TRBJ1-6,TRBV25-1,ASTQGKNSPLH
-,TRBJ1-4,TRBV7-2,ASSLNFGGANEKLF
-,TRBJ2-1,TRBV29-1,SVAGQGSYNEQF
-,TRBJ1-1,TRBV5-1,ASSSEGTANTEAF
few,TRBJ1-2,TRBV5-5,ASSPYRGSNYGYT
-,TRBJ2-7,TRBV4-1,ASSHPGQGSYEQY
-,TRBJ2-7,TRBV9,ASSEGQGWNYEQY
-,TRBJ1-1,TRBV28,ATDRQGNTEAF
-,TRBJ2-1,TRBV2,ASGKQRESDEQF
-,TRBJ2-7,TRBV29-1,SARPTGGAGLGEQY
-,TRBJ1-5,TRBV28,ASSSVLTGDLNQPQH
-,TRBJ2-1,TRBV7-3,ASSTSSGSYNEQF
-,TRBJ2-1,TRBV5-1,ASSFATSGREIINEQF